The sequence of this T cell receptor beta chain was determined in a study of blood T cells in healthy people across ages. Study-wide results and caveats: TCR beta diversity was tightly associated with the proportion of naive T cells.

This clonotype was seen more than once but under ten times. Its antigen is still unknown. PBMCs, at least 6 million per sample, were isolated. The CDR3 spans 13 residues. J gave up 2 bases and V 5 bases, and 3 bases lay outside the gene matches. Per germline, CDR1 LGHNA and CDR2 YSLEER. A second PCR, run for about 7 to 11 cycles, used a sample-barcoded 5' primer plus a J-beta primer mix. TCRdb recomputed calls from the 5' RACE reads with MiXCR, one row per CDR3 protein. The sample shows approximately 490,000 distinct CDR3 sequences, 24% of them seen only once. Another study also made use of these data, one on T cells of mothers and their children. From that report: A few healthy Caucasian mothers, along with their six children, were the donors. All extracted RNA went into cDNA synthesis, approximately 1.5 ug per 15 ul.

Sequencing was performed on blood. The receptor comes from a boy between 10 and 17 years old in good health. J is TRBJ2-7 and V is TRBV4-3; 7 bases match TRBD1. As DNA, the CDR3 is TGCGCCAGCAGCTACGGGACAGCCTACGAGCAGTACTTC. This gives the protein CASSYGTAYEQYF.